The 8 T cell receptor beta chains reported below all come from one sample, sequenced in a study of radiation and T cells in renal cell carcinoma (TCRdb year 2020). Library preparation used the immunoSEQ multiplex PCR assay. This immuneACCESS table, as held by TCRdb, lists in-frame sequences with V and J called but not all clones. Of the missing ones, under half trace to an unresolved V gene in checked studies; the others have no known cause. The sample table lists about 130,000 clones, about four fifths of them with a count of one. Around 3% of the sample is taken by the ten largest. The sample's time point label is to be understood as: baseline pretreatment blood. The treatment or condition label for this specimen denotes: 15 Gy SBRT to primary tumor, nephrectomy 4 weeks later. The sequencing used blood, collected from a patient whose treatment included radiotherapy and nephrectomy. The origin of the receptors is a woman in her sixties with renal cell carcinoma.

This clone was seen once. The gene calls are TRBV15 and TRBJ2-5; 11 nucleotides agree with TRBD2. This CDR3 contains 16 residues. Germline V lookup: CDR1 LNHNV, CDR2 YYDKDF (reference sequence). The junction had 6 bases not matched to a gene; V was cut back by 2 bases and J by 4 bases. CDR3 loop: CATSRTLAGGGETQYF. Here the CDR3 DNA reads TGTGCCACCAGCAGAACCCTAGCGGGGGGAGGAGAGACCCAGTACTTC.

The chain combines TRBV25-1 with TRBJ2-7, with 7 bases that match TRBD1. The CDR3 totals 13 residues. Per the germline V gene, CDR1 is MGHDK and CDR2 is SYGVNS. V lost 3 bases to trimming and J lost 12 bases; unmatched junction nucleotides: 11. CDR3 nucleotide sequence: TGTGCCAGCAGTGATTGGGACAGCGCCTTTCGGTACTTC. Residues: CASSDWDSAFRYF.

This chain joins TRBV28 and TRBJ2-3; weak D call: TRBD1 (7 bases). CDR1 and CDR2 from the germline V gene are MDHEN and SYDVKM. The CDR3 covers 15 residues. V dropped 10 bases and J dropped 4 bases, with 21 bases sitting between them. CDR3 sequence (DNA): TGTGCCATCTCAGGGGGGCCAGGGGCGGCAGATACGCAGTATTTT. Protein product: CAISGGPGAADTQYF.

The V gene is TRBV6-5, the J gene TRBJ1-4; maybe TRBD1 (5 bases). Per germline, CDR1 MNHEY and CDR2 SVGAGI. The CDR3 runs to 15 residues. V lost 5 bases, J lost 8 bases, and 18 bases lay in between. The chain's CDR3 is CASSPEPGPREKLFF. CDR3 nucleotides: TGTGCCAGCAGTCCCGAACCGGGACCAAGGGAAAAACTGTTTTTT.

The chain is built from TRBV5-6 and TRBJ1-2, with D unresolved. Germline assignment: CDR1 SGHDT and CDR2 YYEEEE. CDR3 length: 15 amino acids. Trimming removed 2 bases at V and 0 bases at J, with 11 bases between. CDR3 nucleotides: TGTGCCAGCAGCTTTGTGAGGGTTGCTAACTATGGCTACACCTTC. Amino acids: CASSFVRVANYGYTF. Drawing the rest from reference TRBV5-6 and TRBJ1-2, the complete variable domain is DAGVTQSPTHLIKTRGQQVTLRCSPKSGHDTVSWYQQALGQGPQFIFQYYEEEERQRGNFPDRFSGHQFPNYSSELNVNALLLGDSALYLCASSFVRVANYGYTFGSGTRLTVV.

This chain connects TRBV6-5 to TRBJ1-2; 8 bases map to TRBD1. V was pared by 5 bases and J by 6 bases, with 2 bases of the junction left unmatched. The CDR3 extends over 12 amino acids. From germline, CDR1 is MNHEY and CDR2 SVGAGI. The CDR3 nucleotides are TGTGCCAGCAGTATGACAGGGGATGGCTACACCTTC. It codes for CASSMTGDGYTF.

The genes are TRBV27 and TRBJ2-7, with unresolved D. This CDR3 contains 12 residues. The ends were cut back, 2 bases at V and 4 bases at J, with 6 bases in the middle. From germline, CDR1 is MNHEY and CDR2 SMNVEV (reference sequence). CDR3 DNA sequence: TGTGCCAGCAGTTTAGTAGGGTACGAGCAGTACTTC. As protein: CASSLVGYEQYF.

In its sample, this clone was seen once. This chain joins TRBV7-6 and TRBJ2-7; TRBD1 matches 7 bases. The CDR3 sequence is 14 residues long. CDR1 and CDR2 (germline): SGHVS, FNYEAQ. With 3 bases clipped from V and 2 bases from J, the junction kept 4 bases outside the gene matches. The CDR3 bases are TGTGCCAGCAGCTTCGGGGACAGAGCCTACGAGCAGTACTTC. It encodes CASSFGDRAYEQYF.